The 2 T cell receptor beta chains presented below share a single source sample, sequenced in a study of human T cells and chemical hapten exposure. Using its own MiXCR run on the RACE reads, TCRdb lists one record per CDR3 protein. The sample includes approximately 100,000 distinct CDR3 sequences, roughly 9.6% of them seen just once. Documented time point: patch test 1, 2 weeks after DPC sensitization. Treatment noted: therapeutic diphenylcyclopropenone sensitization with weekly scalp DPC. Material: whole blood, obtained in connection with sensitization to the hapten diphenylcyclopropenone (DPC). Every receptor here comes from a woman aged 40 to 50 with alopecia areata. Some clones in this sample may be carry-over from other donors' samples.

This CDR3 reads CASSPVRNSGGTSTDTQYF. CDR3 DNA: TGTGCCAGCAGTCCTGTCCGAAATAGCGGGGGGACAAGCACAGATACGCAGTATTTT. V usage is TRBV6-5 and J usage is TRBJ2-3; TRBD2 matches at 10 bases. CDR1 and CDR2 from the germline V gene are MNHEY and SVGAGI. J gave up 0 bases and V 5 bases, and 14 bases lay outside the gene matches. The CDR3 spans 19 residues.

There are a few counts of this clonotype. The chain carries TRBV14 and TRBJ1-5, with D perhaps matching TRBD1 (6 bases). The V end was cut by 2 bases, the J end by 4 bases, with 9 bases between. The germline gives CDR1 SGHDN, CDR2 FVKESK. There are 14 residues in the CDR3. The CDR3 is CASSQLRGNQPQHF. CDR3 DNA: TGTGCCAGCAGCCAACTCAGGGGAAATCAGCCCCAGCATTTT.